The entry below describes one TCR beta chain. The data were obtained in a study of blood T cell repertoires in COVID-19. In the study overall: Researchers got acute and convalescent COVID-19 samples from the United States, Italy and Spain.

V was pared by 1 base and J by 0 bases, with 10 bases between. This CDR3 comprises 16 residues. Germline CDR1 reads SNHLY; CDR2 reads FYNNEI. The table came from immunoSEQ multiplex PCR; TCRdb's copy has only in-frame clones and leaves some out. The repertoire holds about 190,000 clones, with 90% as singletons. V is TRBV2 and J is TRBJ1-3; D not resolved. The sequencing input was peripheral blood. The clonotype comes from a man aged 50 to 59 with acute or convalescent COVID-19. CDR3 in DNA: TGTGCCAGCAGTGAAGGCGGAGTCTTCTCTGGAAACACCATATATTTT. Protein product: CASSEGGVFSGNTIYF.